Listed here are 22 T cell receptor beta chains from one sample, sequenced in a study of T-cell reconstitution after alpha-beta-depleted transplantation in children (dated by TCRdb to 2016 to 2017). Libraries came from PCR. The sequencer listed for this sample is Illumina HiSeq 2500. TCR library preparation used molecular barcoding, with unique molecular identifiers applied to normalize quantification of the TCRbeta repertoire. Using fastp at Q25 and MiXCR, TCRdb reprocessed the public reads and kept productive beta chains. A single entry per CDR3 protein holds the most common genes and DNA from its merged rows. This sample is represented by about 1,000,000 distinct CDR3 sequences; roughly 29% of them were singletons. The ten largest clones represent 25% to 35% of the sample. What the treatment or condition label conveys for this sample: allogeneic hematopoietic cell transplantation with graft depleted of TCRalphabeta T cells and CD19 B cells.

Sample: PBMCs, mostly from graft donor cells, taken 360 days after TCRalphabeta/CD19-depleted stem cell transplant. The receptors were gathered from a boy in the first two years of life who had a stem cell transplant for SCID, so the T cells may come from the graft donor.

This clonotype has more than one count but fewer than ten. The chain combines TRBV20-1 with TRBJ2-3, with D perhaps TRBD1 (5 bases). V was cut by 3 bases and J by 2 bases, with 12 bases left in between. CDR1 DFQATT and CDR2 SNEGSKA come from the germline V gene (reference sequence). The CDR3 sequence is 14 residues long. CDR3 in DNA: TGCAGTGCTAGTTTCCCAGGGCCCACAGATACGCAGTATTTT. Translating it yields CSASFPGPTDTQYF.

For the CDR3, the DNA is TGCAGCGTCAGGACTAGCGGGGGGGTCGCTCCCGAATACAATGAGCAGTTCTTC. Translating gives CSVRTSGGVAPEYNEQFF. J is TRBJ2-1 and V is TRBV29-1; 15 bases fit TRBD2. Trimming cost V 6 bases and J 4 bases; bases outside gene matches: 13. CDR1 is SQVTM, CDR2 ANQGSEA, per germline. The CDR3 runs to 18 residues.

V gene TRBV3-1 combines with J gene TRBJ2-7; D is possibly TRBD2 (6 bases). V gave up 8 bases and J gave up 7 bases, with 24 bases separating them. The CDR3 is 15 residues long. From germline, CDR1 is LGHDT and CDR2 YNNKEL (reference sequence). The DNA for the CDR3 is TGTGCCAGCTCCCCAACGGGGGACCTGGTTCGGGAGCAGTACTTC. Its translation is CASSPTGDLVREQYF.

The chain links TRBV27 to TRBJ2-1; D tentatively fits TRBD1 or TRBD2 (6 bases each). Germline lookup yields CDR1 MNHEY and CDR2 SMNVEV (reference sequence). The CDR3 is made up of 16 amino acids. Deletions cut 7 bases from V and 0 bases from J, with 16 bases between. CDR3 amino acids: CASMGWGASSYNEQFF. CDR3 in DNA: TGTGCCAGCATGGGTTGGGGGGCCAGCTCCTACAATGAGCAGTTCTTC.

The chain combines TRBV12-3 or TRBV12-4 with TRBJ1-1, with no clear D. This CDR3 comprises 11 residues. V lost 6 bases and J 8 bases, leaving 10 bases between the germline ends. The CDR3 DNA sequence: TGTGCCAGCAGGGGAATACGAGAAGCTTTCTTT. As protein: CASRGIREAFF.

In regard to this clonotype: One end of the junction varies from germline; a read error may be responsible. The chain recombines TRBV20-1 with TRBJ1-2; 8 bases fit TRBD1. CDR3 length: 17 residues. Germline lookup yields CDR1 DFQATT and CDR2 SNEGSKA (reference sequence). Written as DNA, the CDR3 is TGCAGTGCTAGAGATCGGGTCTCTGGGGGGGGACAGGATGGCTACACTTTC. This sequence encodes CSARDRVSGGGQDGYTF.

The gene calls are TRBV6-1 and TRBJ2-7; D is possibly TRBD1 or TRBD2 (5 bases each). Deletions cut 6 bases from V and 4 bases from J, with 16 bases between. The CDR3 is made up of 14 amino acids. The V gene's germline CDR1 is MNHNS and CDR2 SASEGT. The CDR3 nucleotides are TGTGCCAGCAGGGGGCTCGGGACCTCGTACGAGCAGTACTTC. Amino acid sequence: CASRGLGTSYEQYF.

V and J are TRBV18 and TRBJ1-1; 9 bases are shared with TRBD1. Germline loops: CDR1 KGHSH, CDR2 LQKENI. J was trimmed by 1 base and V by 3 bases; bases with no gene match: 9. The CDR3 is made up of 17 amino acids. Written as DNA, the CDR3 is TGTGCCAGCTCACCTCCGGGACAGGGAAGCGCGAACACTGAAGCTTTCTTT. It codes for CASSPPGQGSANTEAFF.

This clonotype was counted only a few times. V and J are TRBV6-5 and TRBJ1-5; 8 bases agree with TRBD1. This CDR3 has 15 amino acids. J was trimmed by 2 bases and V by 2 bases; bases with no gene match: 2. Germline values: CDR1 MNHEY, CDR2 SVGAGI. CDR3 bases: TGTGCCAGCAGTTACGCGGGACAGGGCAATCAGCCCCAGCATTTT. Protein sequence: CASSYAGQGNQPQHF.

The gene calls are TRBV5-1 and TRBJ2-1; possibly TRBD2 for D (5 bases). This CDR3 region has 16 residues. From germline, CDR1 is SGHRS and CDR2 YFSETQ. V gave up 0 bases and J gave up 3 bases, with 13 bases separating them. The CDR3 region has the DNA TGCGCCAGCAGCTTGGCGACCCGAGGGCTCTACAATGAGCAGTTCTTC. Its translation is CASSLATRGLYNEQFF.

The chain has TRBV27 and TRBJ2-1; TRBD1 or TRBD2 may be the D gene (5 bases each). CDR3 length: 16 amino acids. The germline gives CDR1 MNHEY, CDR2 SMNVEV (reference sequence). Trimming pared 3 bases from V and 7 bases from J, leaving 19 bases between. The CDR3 DNA sequence: TGTGCCAGCAGTTTGGGGGTACTTTACACAAATAATGAGCAGTTCTTC. Translating it yields CASSLGVLYTNNEQFF.

The V and J genes are TRBV6-5 and TRBJ2-5; D is unclear. V gave up 6 bases and J gave up 3 bases, with 8 bases separating them. The CDR3 is 12 amino acids. CDR1 is MNHEY and CDR2 is SVGAGI in the germline V gene. In DNA form, the CDR3 reads TGTGCCAGCAGCCGAAATGAAGAGACCCAGTACTTC. Encoded protein: CASSRNEETQYF.

This clonotype has a handful of counts. This rearrangement joins TRBV5-1 to TRBJ1-2, with unresolved D. The CDR3 covers 17 residues. V gave up 0 bases and J gave up 2 bases, with 17 bases separating them. In germline, CDR1 is SGHRS, CDR2 YFSETQ. The CDR3 bases are TGCGCCAGCAGCTTGGGCCGTGTGAGGACCCTCAACTATGGCTACACCTTC. As protein: CASSLGRVRTLNYGYTF.

This rearrangement joins TRBV4-3 to TRBJ2-5, with no clear D. This CDR3 spans 15 amino acids. V was clipped by 0 bases and J by 1 base, with 9 bases between them. CDR1 and CDR2 from the germline V gene are LGHNA and YSLEER. CDR3 in amino acids: CASSQEYGFQETQYF. Here the CDR3 DNA reads TGCGCCAGCAGCCAAGAATATGGCTTCCAAGAGACCCAGTACTTC.

This clonotype turned up a few times. V and J are TRBV12-3 or TRBV12-4 and TRBJ1-1, with 7 bases matching TRBD1. V dropped 7 bases and J dropped 4; count of bases not matched to a gene: 3. CDR3 length equals 12 residues. The CDR3 sequence is CASNRDSTEAFF. In DNA form, the CDR3 reads TGTGCCAGCAACCGGGACAGCACTGAAGCTTTCTTT.

This clonotype was detected a few times. J is TRBJ2-1 and V is TRBV6-1; D gene unclear. This CDR3 is built from 16 residues. Germline V gene lookup returns CDR1 MNHNS and CDR2 SASEGT. V was shortened by 6 bases and J by 0 bases, with 15 bases between the two germline ends. The CDR3 protein is CASRELVGRSYNEQFF. In DNA form, the CDR3 reads TGTGCCAGCAGGGAACTCGTGGGCCGCTCCTACAATGAGCAGTTCTTC.

This chain links TRBV5-1 with TRBJ2-2; TRBD2 matches at 7 bases. Germline lookup yields CDR1 SGHRS and CDR2 YFSETQ. The CDR3 is 17 residues long. V lost 4 bases and J lost 1; bases outside the gene matches: 10. The CDR3 region is CASSQTSPGRNTGELFF. DNA of the CDR3: TGCGCCAGCAGCCAGACTAGCCCGGGACGGAACACCGGGGAGCTGTTTTTT.

The chain is built from TRBV29-1 and TRBJ1-2; TRBD1 might be the D (5 bases). Germline values: CDR1 SQVTM, CDR2 ANQGSEA. Trimming pared 6 bases from V and 4 bases from J, leaving 15 bases between. The CDR3 totals 13 residues. The CDR3 DNA follows: TGCAGCGTCGTGGGGGAACTTCCCTATGGCTACACCTTC. This translates into CSVVGELPYGYTF.

This clonotype has a count of ten or more. V gene TRBV12-3 or TRBV12-4 combines with J gene TRBJ1-2, with TRBD1 matching 8 bases. The CDR3 totals 14 residues. Losses at the gene ends were 6 bases for V and 2 bases for J; bases not matched to a gene: 5. The CDR3 here is CASSGQGFNYGYTF. The CDR3 DNA follows: TGTGCCAGCAGCGGACAGGGTTTCAACTATGGCTACACCTTC.

The chain combines TRBV7-6 with TRBJ2-3, with 7 bases fitting TRBD2. This CDR3 spans 16 amino acids. V lost 1 base and J lost 1; bases outside the gene matches: 5. Per the germline V gene, CDR1 is SGHVS and CDR2 is FNYEAQ. In DNA, the CDR3 is TGTGCCAGCAGCTTAGAGGCTAGCGGTCGCACAGATACGCAGTATTTT. This gives the protein CASSLEASGRTDTQYF.

This clonotype was seen at least ten times. The chain carries TRBV20-1 and TRBJ2-7, with TRBD2 identical over 11 bases. The CDR3 sequence is 13 residues long. CDR1 is DFQATT and CDR2 is SNEGSKA in the germline V gene (reference sequence). The J segment lost 3 bases and the V segment lost 6 bases, leaving 4 bases of the junction unmatched. The CDR3 is CSARLAGIYEQYF. The CDR3 DNA reads as TGCAGTGCCCGACTAGCGGGGATCTACGAGCAGTACTTC.

This clonotype was detected only a few times. V gene TRBV4-1 combines with J gene TRBJ2-3; TRBD1 is a possible D gene (5 bases). Germline V gene sequence: CDR1 MGHRA, CDR2 YSYEKL. This CDR3 comprises 16 residues. V lost 4 bases and J 3 bases, leaving 17 bases between the germline ends. The CDR3 loop is CASSRDGRAGTDTQYF. The CDR3 DNA reads as TGCGCCAGCAGCCGAGATGGCAGGGCAGGAACAGATACGCAGTATTTT.